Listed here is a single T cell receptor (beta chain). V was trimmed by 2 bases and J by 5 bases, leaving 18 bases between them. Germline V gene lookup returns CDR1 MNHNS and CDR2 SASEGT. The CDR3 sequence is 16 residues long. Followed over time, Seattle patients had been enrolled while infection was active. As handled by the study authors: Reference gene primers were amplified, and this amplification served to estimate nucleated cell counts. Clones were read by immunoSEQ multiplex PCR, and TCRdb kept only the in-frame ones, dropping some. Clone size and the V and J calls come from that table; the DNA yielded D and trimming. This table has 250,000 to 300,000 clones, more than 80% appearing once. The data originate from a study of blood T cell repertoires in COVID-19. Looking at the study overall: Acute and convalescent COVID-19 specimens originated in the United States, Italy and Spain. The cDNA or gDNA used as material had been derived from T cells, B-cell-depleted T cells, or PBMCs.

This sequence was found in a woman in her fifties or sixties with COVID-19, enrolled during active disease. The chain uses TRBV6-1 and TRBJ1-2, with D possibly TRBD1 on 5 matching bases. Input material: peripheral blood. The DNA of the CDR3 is TGTGCCAGCAGTGAACTGGGGGGGGGTAGCAATTATGGCTACACCTTC. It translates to CASSELGGGSNYGYTF.